In this sample, the clone carrying this T cell receptor (beta chain) turned up many times. Antigen unknown. This sample is part of a study of T-cell reconstitution after alpha-beta-depleted transplantation in children. The study, taken as a whole, reports: Counts and diversity of T cells one year after transplant came mostly from newly produced T cells. Some patients' high day-60 TCRbeta diversity was attributed to recipient cells surviving conditioning. Several hundred expanded graft clones reportedly gave rise to the alpha-beta T cells present about two months after transplant.

The CDR3 has 13 residues. CDR1 is LGHDT and CDR2 is YNNKEL in the germline V gene (reference sequence). Deletions cut 0 bases from V and 6 bases from J, with 8 bases between. Preparing the TCRbeta library involved the use of unique molecular identifiers. TCRdb recomputed calls from the PCR reads with MiXCR, one row per CDR3 protein. Among 15,000 to 20,000 distinct CDR3 sequences listed, around 12% were seen once. The chain couples TRBV3-1 to TRBJ1-2; a possible D gene is TRBD1 (5 bases). Sequenced material: PBMCs, mostly from graft donor cells, taken 180 days after TCRalphabeta/CD19-depleted stem cell transplant. The receptor was isolated from a boy less than two years old who had a stem cell transplant for Wiskott-Aldrich syndrome, so the T cells may come from the graft donor. CDR3 bases: TGTGCCAGCAGCCAAGATGCGACAGATGGCTACACCTTC. It codes for CASSQDATDGYTF.